This TCR beta chain was observed in a study of cytomegalovirus exposure and HLA in healthy donors. Germline CDR1 reads MNHEY; CDR2 reads SMNVEV (reference sequence). The CDR3 covers 16 residues. With V trimmed by 5 bases and J by 2 bases, 5 bases remained unmatched. Here immunoSEQ multiplex PCR was the method, and the copy in TCRdb shows in-frame clones only, minus some. This table has over 85,000 clones, approximately 89% appearing once. Material: PBMCs. The chain recombines TRBV27 with TRBJ2-1; TRBD2 agrees at 11 bases. The clonotype comes from a woman younger than 30 in good health and CMV-seronegative. The CDR3 DNA reads TGTGCCAGCAGTCCCTCTAGCGGGAGGCCCTACAATGAGCAGTTCTTC. Its protein product is CASSPSSGRPYNEQFF.